The 11 T cell receptor beta chains below all came from one sample that was sequenced in a study of T-cell memory formation after mild COVID-19. MiXCR, applied by TCRdb to the 5' RACE reads, yields one record per CDR3 protein. The table records about 90,000 distinct CDR3 sequences, less than 15% of them present only once. Sequencing used PBMCs or a T cell subset sorted from them (not recorded which). These receptors all stem from a man younger than 30 who had mild COVID-19 (a few samples of this study predate the infection). Cell type and time point are not known.

This clonotype was picked up a small number of times. CDR3 nucleotide sequence: TGTGCCATCGCCAAAGGGGGATCATTGAGCACAGATACGCAGTATTTT. Translated, it gives CAIAKGGSLSTDTQYF. The V and J genes are TRBV10-3 and TRBJ2-3, with a weak D call TRBD1 (6 bases). Between the trimmed V and J ends, which lost 8 bases and 0 bases, there was a span of 18 bases. This CDR3 is built from 16 residues. CDR1 ENHRY and CDR2 SYGVKD come from the germline V gene.

This clonotype was counted between two and nine times. The chain employs TRBV21-1 and TRBJ2-1. TRBV21-1 has pseudogene status. This CDR3 is built from 12 residues. CDR3 protein: CASSERSNEQFF. CDR3 sequence (DNA): TGTGCCAGCAGCGAAAGATCTAATGAGCAGTTCTTC.

The table lists this clonotype with a few counts. The chain is built from TRBV14 and TRBJ1-3; D is uncertain. Germline V gene sequence: CDR1 SGHDN, CDR2 FVKESK. The CDR3 is made up of 15 amino acids. V was cut by 2 bases and J by 0 bases, with 8 bases left in between. The DNA of the CDR3 is TGTGCCAGCAGCCAAAGAGTGTACTCTGGAAACACCATATATTTT. Translation gives CASSQRVYSGNTIYF.

This chain connects TRBV9 to TRBJ2-3; a possible D gene is TRBD2 (7 bases). The CDR3 runs to 14 residues. Trimming took 0 bases from V and 9 from J, leaving 14 bases between them. CDR1 SGDLS and CDR2 YYNGEE come from the germline V gene. The CDR3 nucleotides are TGTGCCAGCAGCGTAGAGGGGGGGGCATGGACGCAGTATTTT. Translation gives CASSVEGGAWTQYF.

This clonotype was detected only a few times. The V and J genes are TRBV4-1 and TRBJ2-2; no firm D call. The CDR3 has 14 amino acids. V lost 1 base to trimming and J lost 7 bases, with 10 bases between them. The V gene's germline CDR1 is MGHRA and CDR2 YSYEKL. This CDR3 reads CASSQVGSDGELFF. The CDR3 DNA reads as TGCGCCAGCAGCCAAGTGGGGTCAGACGGGGAGCTGTTTTTT.

The V call is TRBV7-6, the J call TRBJ2-3; D is uncertain. Trimming left V 1 base short and J 4 bases short, with 6 bases between. Germline lookup yields CDR1 SGHVS and CDR2 FNYEAQ. The CDR3 loop spans 13 amino acids. The CDR3 DNA is TGTGCCAGCAGCTTAGTTCTAGCAGATACGCAGTATTTT. Translation gives CASSLVLADTQYF.

This clonotype has only a few counts. The genes are TRBV4-3 and TRBJ2-1, with TRBD1 as a possible D gene (6 bases). Germline CDR1 reads LGHNA; CDR2 reads YSLEER. With 2 bases removed from V and 5 bases from J, the gap between germline ends came to 10 bases. This CDR3 has 14 amino acids. CDR3 residues: CASSQYQGNNEQFF. The CDR3 DNA follows: TGCGCCAGCAGCCAATACCAGGGGAACAATGAGCAGTTCTTC.

This clonotype came up a few times. The chain links TRBV6-2 or TRBV6-3 to TRBJ2-1, with TRBD1 matching 9 bases. V shed 6 bases and J 2 bases; nucleotides not matched to a gene: 2. The CDR3 consists of 14 residues. Germline loops: CDR1 MNHEY, CDR2 SVGEGT. The DNA of the CDR3 is TGTGCCAGCAGCCGGGACAGGGCCTACAATGAGCAGTTCTTC. As protein: CASSRDRAYNEQFF.

This clonotype has a handful of counts. The chain couples TRBV5-5 to TRBJ1-5, with D maybe TRBD1 (6 bases). The CDR3 has 15 amino acids. V lost 6 bases to trimming and J lost 5 bases, with 18 bases between them. Germline CDR1 reads SGHKS; CDR2 reads YYEKEE (reference sequence). The CDR3, as DNA: TGTGCCAGCACCCGGACAGCCGAACTTTATCAGCCCCAGCATTTT. It specifies CASTRTAELYQPQHF.

This clonotype was seen a few times. The chain has TRBV20-1 and TRBJ2-1, with TRBD1 identical over 10 bases. V shed 1 base, J shed 6 bases, and the junction held 3 bases outside the gene matches. Germline CDR1 reads DFQATT; CDR2 reads SNEGSKA (reference sequence). This CDR3 has 14 amino acids. The CDR3 loop reads CSARGRTGGNEQFF. As DNA, the CDR3 is TGCAGTGCTAGAGGAAGGACAGGGGGCAATGAGCAGTTCTTC.

The chain carries TRBV27 and TRBJ2-5; 8 nucleotides match TRBD1. The junction had 10 bases not matched to a gene; V was cut back by 5 bases and J by 2 bases. The CDR3 extends over 16 amino acids. Looked up from germline, CDR1 is MNHEY and CDR2 is SMNVEV (reference sequence). Written as DNA, the CDR3 is TGTGCCAGCAGTCCCTTCGGGACAGGTATACAAGAGACCCAGTACTTC. Amino acids: CASSPFGTGIQETQYF.